The clone carrying this T cell receptor beta chain was seen only a few times. The antigen is not known. Germline V gives CDR1 DFQATT, CDR2 SNEGSKA (reference sequence). The CDR3 spans 12 residues. Between the trimmed V and J ends, which lost 0 bases and 13 bases, there was a span of 13 bases. The source of the sample is a study of blood T cells in healthy people across ages. A second PCR of 7 to 11 cycles used a sample-barcoded 5' primer and a J-beta primer mix. MiXCR, applied by TCRdb to the 5' RACE reads, yields one record per CDR3 protein. The profile covers about 510,000 distinct CDR3 sequences, with 27% appearing a single time and 3% to 4% taken by the ten largest. Findings and caveats of the study: Long-lived donors carried more naive CD4+ cells and greater diversity than aged donors. A roughly linear fall in TCR beta diversity per million T cells was seen with increasing age.

The data also belong to a second study, concerning T cells of mothers and their children. From that second work: Second-PCR amplification with M1S added sample barcodes and 2-4 random nucleotides. There were over 8.5 million TCR beta CDR3 reads from each mother and around 2.7 million from each child.

Sequencing input: blood. The clonotype comes from a boy younger than 10 in good health. The chain joins TRBV20-1 to TRBJ2-1; D uncertain. CDR3 loop: CSARDLMSLQFF. As DNA, the CDR3 is TGCAGTGCTAGAGATCTCATGTCCCTACAGTTCTTC.